Described below is a single T cell receptor beta chain sequence and its context. In the original processing: Reference gene primer amplification in the assay estimated nucleated cell counts. The data were produced by immunoSEQ multiplex PCR, yet TCRdb's version contains in-frame clones alone and is incomplete. V and J calls and clone size are given by that table; D and trimming were obtained from the DNA. The top ten hold roughly 2.2% of the sample, which has under 300,000 clones, 85% to 90% seen once. Followed longitudinally, the Seattle patients had been enrolled during active infection. The sample belongs to a study of blood T cell repertoires in COVID-19. For the study at large: COVID-19 samples collected from the United States, Italy and Spain covered acute and convalescent phases. PBMCs, B-cell-depleted T cells, or T cells were the source of the cDNA or gDNA that made up the material.

This CDR3 is built from 14 residues. Trimming cost V 5 bases and J 5 bases, with 16 bases left between them. Germline CDR1 KGHSH, CDR2 LQKENI. The sequence was obtained from a woman aged 55-70 years with COVID-19, enrolled during active disease. Input material: peripheral blood. The rearrangement uses TRBV18 and TRBJ2-7; maybe TRBD1 (6 bases). The CDR3 here is CASSDSTGRHEQYF. The CDR3, as DNA: TGTGCCAGCTCAGACAGTACAGGGCGGCACGAGCAGTACTTC.